This note documents a single T cell receptor beta chain sequence. Documented treatment: roughly 20 received Ad26.COV2.S at low or high dose, single or two shots; roughly five received placebo; per-sample allocation not given. Samples came from day 63 after the first vaccine or placebo injection. This Boston cohort included adults aged 18-55 years. The data were taken from a study of Ad26.COV2.S vaccination and SARS-CoV-2 variants. Across the study: Administration of Ad26.COV2.S was intramuscular, either once or twice 56 days apart.

V lost 5 bases and J lost 4, with 11 bases in between. There are 13 residues in the CDR3. Germline values: CDR1 SGHAT, CDR2 FQNNGV. The assay was immunoSEQ multiplex PCR, and TCRdb's table has in-frame clones only and misses some. The profile covers 350,000 to 600,000 clones, with roughly nine tenths appearing a single time and about 1.5% taken by the ten largest. Specimen: peripheral blood, collected in a trial of Ad26.COV2.S vaccine versus placebo. The chain recombines TRBV11-2 with TRBJ1-1, with D possibly matching TRBD1 (5 bases). The source is a person aged 18-65 years who received the Ad26.COV2.S COVID-19 vaccine or a placebo. CDR3 sequence (DNA): TGTGCCAGCAGCGCCTCTGGGGGCACTGAAGCTTTCTTT. It encodes CASSASGGTEAFF.